This entry is about one T cell receptor beta chain. The protocol was immunoSEQ multiplex PCR, while the TCRdb copy is restricted to in-frame clones and leaves out a portion. Of roughly 200,000 clones in the sample, around 80% were seen once. These data are taken from a study of blood T cell repertoires in COVID-19. CDR3 length equals 15 residues. Trimming cost V 5 bases and J 2 bases, with 16 bases left between them. Germline CDR1 is MNHEY and CDR2 is SVGEGT. V and J are TRBV6-2 or TRBV6-3 and TRBJ2-7; a weak D match, TRBD2 (6 bases). The clonotype comes from a woman of 80 years or more with active or convalescent COVID-19. The sample was peripheral blood. The CDR3 DNA reads TGTGCCAGCAGTCCACTGGGACTGAGAACCTACGAGCAGTACTTC. It codes for CASSPLGLRTYEQYF.